This T cell receptor beta chain comes out of a study of cytomegalovirus exposure and HLA in healthy donors (dated by TCRdb to the late 2010s). In the study overall: According to an earlier analysis of several hundred of the donors, some 180 million T cells yielded roughly 110 million unique TCR beta sequences and about 300 Gb of sequence data. The study aimed to test whether signatures of past pathogen exposure could be identified by cataloging public T cell receptors. All discovery cohort repertoires had been generated using a single sequencing platform. To study patterns of TCR occurrence, a later analysis re-analyzed previously published TCR beta repertoires from 500 to 850 donors and added high-resolution HLA genotyping. The study used immunosequencing to profile the T cell repertoires of approximately 630 subjects and linked those repertoires to cytomegalovirus serostatus. In the later analysis, no new phenotypic data were used to find candidate immune exposures; instead, reliance was placed on TCR beta sequences and their occurrence across donors. Among some 410 genotyped donors of the cohort, an average of 235,054 unique TCR beta nucleotide sequences were sequenced per donor, 15% to 20% of them non-productive. To predict cytomegalovirus infection status, the study combined high-throughput TCR immunosequencing, statistical association of individual TCRs with disease status, and machine learning. About five DR-DQ haplotypes were treated as single units for association and clustering because of strong linkage in the cohort. Of the 350 to 450 genotyped donors, 75% to 85% were placed in the genetic ancestry cluster associated with self-reported Caucasian donors. HLA typing covered class I and class II loci at four-digit resolution. The number of donors typed differed by locus, with roughly 629-640 for A, B, C, DRB1 and DQB1, 522 for DQA1, 600 to 610 for DPA1, and 472 for DPB1. Donor age, sex, ethnicity and CMV serostatus were compiled together with the repertoire data. An earlier analysis of 587 of the donors used high-throughput TCR beta sequencing to judge whether each TCR beta V gene segment behaved as functional or pseudogenic. Approximately 310 gigabases of sequencing data and 70 million to 85 million unique TCR sequences were included in an early release covering roughly 600 HLA-typed donors. In addition to the first cohort of 666 subjects, a separate validation cohort of approximately 120 different subjects was used. Genome-wide SNP genotypes for about 60% of the roughly 700 donors were used in a later genetic analysis, which treated that subset as a discovery cohort.

Receptor libraries were prepared by the immunoSEQ multiplex PCR assay. A mixture of 60 forward primers for TCR Vbeta segments and 13 reverse primers for TCR Jbeta segments was used in the multiplex PCR. The CDR3 region of rearranged TCR beta genes was amplified from genomic DNA with a multiplex PCR assay. Amplified TCR beta libraries were sequenced as 87-base-pair reads on the Illumina HiSeq System. In the source study's methods: Across the 640 or so repertoires, a later analysis counted tens of millions of unique TCR beta chains, around 11 million of which were shared by at least two donors. To remove PCR and sequencing errors, raw reads were error-corrected and collapsed into unique sequences using a nearest-neighbor algorithm that merged closely related sequences. CDR3 sequences were aligned to IMGT reference sequences to assign V, D and J gene segments. For a sequence to be retained, at least a six-nucleotide match to both a V gene segment and a J gene segment was required. A rearrangement was called productive if the CDR3 had no stop codons and remained in frame with V and J, and every other rearrangement was called non-productive. CDR3 was defined according to IMGT convention as the region running from the second conserved V-encoded cysteine to the conserved J-encoded phenylalanine. The earlier analysis of about 560 of the donors excluded any sequence lacking an unambiguous match to a single V gene segment. In an earlier analysis of several hundred of the donors, V segments were called functional above 56.7% productive rearrangements and were called segregating when the between-donor standard deviation exceeded 5%. To diagnose cytomegalovirus status from the catalog of TCR beta chain sequences, a statistical classification framework was built. In a later analysis, TCR nucleotide sequences were compared against IMGT/GENE-DB human TR gene sequences so that V and J genes could be assigned. Using the TCRdist pipeline, a later analysis assigned CDR3 sequences along with most-parsimonious VDJ recombination scenarios. In a later analysis, each TCR beta chain was defined by its CDR3 amino acid sequence together with its V-gene family, and reads without a unique V-gene family were excluded. In a later analysis, fewer than 650 highly shared, low-generation-probability nucleotide sequences were removed to address suspected cross-contamination and a sequencing artifact. For each public chain, a later analysis derived a clonal expansion index from normalized ranks of inferred template counts within each repertoire. Generation probabilities in a later analysis came from a VDJ recombination model fitted to out-of-frame rearrangements, and those results were checked against IGoR. A later analysis scored TCR-TCR, TCR-HLA and TCR-CMV co-occurrence with hypergeometric tests, applying a repertoire-size bias correction to TCR pairs. To estimate false discovery rates, a later analysis permuted the HLA or CMV assignments 20 times. In a later analysis, co-occurring TCRs were grouped using DBSCAN, and TCRdist sequence similarity was added for clustering within HLA-allele-positive subsets. For co-occurrence clustering, repertoires with fewer than 30,000 or more than 120,000 public chains were excluded, along with several repertoires with anomalous nucleotide sharing. TCRdb took over this immuneACCESS table, retaining in-frame rearrangements with V and J assigned. Such tables are incomplete; in checked studies, under half of the missing clones stem from an unresolved V gene, and the remainder is unexplained. The DNA was the basis for D and trimming; V, J and clone size are from that table. Present in this sample are 150,000 or so clones, roughly four fifths of which were seen just once. The top ten clones comprise around 4.1% of the sample.

The cohort consisted of 600 to 700 healthy bone marrow donors. At the time of sampling, every cohort member was nominally healthy, though immune exposures that went unrecorded were likely present. The donor was CMV seropositive and was included in the group of 250 to 300 seropositive cohort members. A peripheral blood sample was provided by each donor, and peripheral blood mononuclear cells were used for TCR beta sequencing. The Qiagen DNeasy Blood Extraction Kit was used to extract genomic DNA from the blood cell samples. Broad study findings and their caveats: In a later analysis, several top co-occurrence clusters were reported to appear linked to parvovirus B19, influenza, CMV and Epstein-Barr virus. A later analysis associated about 18,000 TCR beta sequences with specific HLA alleles at a false discovery rate of 0.05. Because counts were too low, seventeen rarely observed V segments, including chromosome 9 orphons, were excluded from the earlier analysis of 587 of the donors. Only TCR beta chains were sequenced in this cohort, and the absence of alpha or paired-chain data limited detectable features. The presence/absence analyses assumed that sequencing depth was roughly uniform across donors, and that assumption may not be true. In a later genetic analysis, a missense DCLRE1C variant was associated with V-gene and J-gene trimming of TCR beta chains, and the association was replicated in an independent cohort. A few of the identified cytomegalovirus-associated TCR beta chains were confirmed in vitro to be specific for cytomegalovirus antigens. The only immune exposure information available for the cohort was CMV serostatus. In a later analysis, most CMV-associated TCR beta chains were found to appear HLA-restricted, with HLA associations seemingly driven largely by CMV exposure. Assigning TCR associations to individual alleles was difficult when HLA alleles, especially DR and DQ, strongly co-occurred. Compared with equally common non-associated chains, HLA-associated TCR beta chains in a later analysis were more clonally expanded and had lower generation probabilities. In an earlier analysis of about 540 of the donors, most TCR beta V segments were observed in productive rearrangements about 87% or about 30% of the time, broadly matching IMGT annotations. According to the authors, the approach could potentially be generalized to other disease states and immunological phenotypes. In both the original and validation cohorts, the classifier was reported to diagnose cytomegalovirus status with high specificity and sensitivity. A further reported finding was that TCR beta sequences accurately predicted the HLA-A and HLA-B alleles for most subjects in the first cohort. The 87-base-pair reads could not distinguish some IMGT-functional V segments, including TRBV6-2 and TRBV6-3, so those segments were excluded. Most TCR sequences were observed very rarely across donors, whereas some public TCRs were present in many individuals. The study gave a list of 150 to 200 TCR beta chains associated with cytomegalovirus. A cluster of highly shared sequence variants was judged likely to represent a technical artifact of the sequencing pipeline. In a later genetic analysis, fewer N-insertions in productive TCRs were reported among donors in an Asian-associated ancestry cluster than the roughly 700-donor mean. Because some donors lacked HLA typing at each locus, the association tests relied only on the typed subset. Linkage disequilibrium might explain the correlated functional status among segregating V segments, but an unknown experimental factor could not be excluded. In a later analysis, TCR association rates were found to vary across HLA loci, with the most associated TCRs seen for DRB1 alleles and the fewest for HLA-C alleles.

Points on this clone: The antigen it recognizes is unknown. No base-level quality is on record; no much larger clone is a single base apart.

V and J lose 3 bases and 2 bases, and a span of 9 bases separates them. The germline V gene (reference sequence) sets CDR1 to MNHNY and CDR2 to SVGAGI. The CDR3 runs 14 residues from the cysteine to the phenylalanine. Just CDR3 DNA is preserved here, 42 bases in frame from base 1. This TCR came from a man aged 50-60 years in good health and CMV-seropositive. The specimen sequenced was PBMCs. This chain joins TRBV6-6 to TRBJ2-3, with an unclear D gene assignment. The DNA sequence reads TGTGCCAGCAGTTATTTGGCCGACACAGATACGCAGTATTTT. Its product reads: CASSYLADTDTQYF.